The entry below gives a single TCR beta chain sequence along with its context. Its antigen is not known. A read error is likely, as this CDR3 ends without the conserved phenylalanine or tryptophan. TCR alpha and beta CDR3s were amplified from mRNA by semiquantitative ARM-PCR. In ARM-PCR, communal superprimers followed tagged nested gene-specific primers for exponential amplification. Before the second round, exonuclease removed the nested primers. TCRdb independently ran MiXCR on the multiplex PCR reads; one entry per CDR3 protein. The sample records 2,500 to 3,000 distinct CDR3 sequences, 70% to 85% being singletons. The source of the sample is a study of relationships among human T cell subsets. Study outcomes and limitations: Over 50% of CD8+ cytotoxic sequences were in clones over 100 reads; regulatory and Th2 had few.

The CDR3 has 14 amino acids. Trimming pared 1 base from V and 4 bases from J, leaving 10 bases between. This rearrangement joins TRBV12-3 or TRBV12-4 to TRBJ2-5; D call uncertain. The receptor was derived from a man aged 40-49 years in good health. The sample was total T cells sorted from blood. CDR3: CASSLGINGETQYL. The DNA for the CDR3 is TGTGCCAGCAGTTTAGGGATCAACGGAGAGACCCAGTACTTG.